This paragraph covers one T cell receptor (beta chain) sequence. Primed by a sample-barcoded 5' primer and a J-beta primer mix, a second PCR proceeded for about 6 to 12 cycles. Using its own MiXCR run on the 5' RACE reads, TCRdb lists one record per CDR3 protein. The sample has some 710,000 distinct CDR3 sequences, more than 35% seen once. V lost 4 bases, J lost 10 bases, and 8 bases stayed unmatched. The V gene's germline CDR1 is SGHRS and CDR2 YFSETQ. The CDR3 runs 13 residues. This entry belongs to a study of blood T cells in healthy people across ages. This receptor was identified in a man older than 75 in good health. The genes are TRBV5-1 and TRBJ2-1; 7 bases fit TRBD2. The specimen sequenced was blood. The CDR3 region is CASSPGTTYEQFF. The CDR3 coding sequence is TGCGCCAGCAGCCCCGGGACTACCTACGAGCAGTTCTTC.